This TCR beta chain emerged from a study of blood T cell repertoires in COVID-19. TCRdb's copy holds only in-frame clones and misses some; the assay was immunoSEQ multiplex PCR. The sample has approximately 120,000 clones; approximately 82% are singletons. Looked up from germline, CDR1 is ENHRY and CDR2 is SYGVKD. The CDR3 spans 12 residues. Trimming at V came to 6 bases and at J to 5 bases, leaving 3 bases not matched to a gene. The receptor comes from an elderly woman with active or convalescent COVID-19. V and J are TRBV10-3 and TRBJ2-7; 8 bases agree with TRBD1. Sequenced: peripheral blood. The CDR3 DNA follows: TGTGCCATCAGCGGACAGGGCCACGAGCAGTACTTC. Translation: CAISGQGHEQYF.